These 7 T cell receptor beta chains originate from one sample sequenced in a study of blood T cell repertoires in COVID-19. This table comes from immunoSEQ multiplex PCR, and its TCRdb copy is limited to in-frame clones, with some not included. The sample comprises about 37,000 clones, 75% to 85% of which are singletons, and around an eighth rests with the top ten. The sequencing input was peripheral blood. These receptors all stem from a woman in her 70s with acute or convalescent COVID-19.

The gene calls are TRBV6-5 and TRBJ1-6; TRBD1 agrees at 10 bases. The CDR3 is made up of 15 amino acids. Looked up from germline, CDR1 is MNHEY and CDR2 is SVGAGI. With V trimmed by 6 bases and J by 8 bases, 7 bases remained unmatched. The CDR3 DNA sequence: TGTGCCAGCAGACAAGACAGGGGGCAGTATTCACCCCTCCACTTT. Encoded protein: CASRQDRGQYSPLHF.

The chain joins TRBV28 to TRBJ2-5; D may be TRBD2 (6 bases). The CDR3 is 15 amino acids. Germline V gene sequence: CDR1 MDHEN, CDR2 SYDVKM. Trimming removed 3 bases from V and 0 bases from J, with 11 bases in between. The CDR3 loop reads CASSLASANQETQYF. CDR3 nucleotide sequence: TGTGCCAGCAGTTTGGCTAGCGCTAACCAAGAGACCCAGTACTTC.

The chain combines TRBV5-8 with TRBJ2-1, with 9 bases aligning to TRBD2. Germline V CDR1 and CDR2: SGHTS, YDEGEE. J lost 4 bases, V lost 4 bases, and 6 bases had no gene match. This CDR3 has 15 residues. The CDR3 loop reads CASSRPSGVYNEQFF. The CDR3 nucleotides read TGTGCCAGCAGCCGCCCTAGCGGGGTATACAATGAGCAGTTCTTC.

This clone was observed a few times. The J gene is TRBJ2-1, the V gene TRBV7-9; TRBD2 matches 7 bases. Germline trimming cut 4 bases from V and 7 bases from J; bases unmatched to any gene: 10. This CDR3 region has 15 residues. Looked up from germline, CDR1 is SEHNR and CDR2 is FQNEAQ (reference sequence). CDR3 sequence: CASSSNGLVNNEQFF. CDR3 sequence (DNA): TGTGCCAGCAGCTCAAACGGACTAGTTAATAATGAGCAGTTCTTC.

This clone was observed a single time. This chain connects TRBV12-5 to TRBJ2-3; a weak D match, TRBD2 (6 bases). Germline assignment: CDR1 LGHNT and CDR2 FRNRAP. This CDR3 is built from 17 residues. V was pared by 0 bases and J by 5 bases, with 18 bases between. The CDR3 DNA reads as TGTGCTAGTGGTTTGGTACTAGGAGGGACGGGTAGAGATACGCAGTATTTT. Encoded protein: CASGLVLGGTGRDTQYF.

This chain joins TRBV2 and TRBJ2-6; 10 bases are a match to TRBD1. Losses at the gene ends were 5 bases for V and 2 bases for J; bases not matched to a gene: 3. Looked up from germline, CDR1 is SNHLY and CDR2 is FYNNEI. This CDR3 has 16 amino acids. The chain's CDR3 is CASSKDRGTGANVLTF. CDR3 sequence (DNA): TGTGCCAGCAGTAAGGACAGGGGGACTGGGGCCAACGTCCTGACTTTC.

The chain recombines TRBV28 with TRBJ2-1, with 10 positions matching TRBD2. The CDR3 consists of 14 residues. Germline V gene sequence: CDR1 MDHEN, CDR2 SYDVKM. V lost 6 bases to trimming and J lost 10 bases; unmatched junction nucleotides: 9. The CDR3 DNA is TGTGCCAGCAGCGGACTAGCGGCCTCCCAGGAGCAGTTCTTC. It specifies CASSGLAASQEQFF.